This passage covers 10 T cell receptor beta chains from one sample sequenced in a study of response to subunit inactivated influenza vaccine. Each CDR3 protein gets one entry after TCRdb re-called the RT-PCR reads with MiXCR. Of more than 600,000 distinct CDR3 sequences in the sample, about 18% were seen once. Sequencing used PBMCs from blood, obtained roughly 5 days after vaccination. The receptors were sampled from a man aged 45-60 years who received an inactivated influenza vaccine.

This clonotype occurred a few times. The gene calls are TRBV4-1 and TRBJ2-1, with D possibly being TRBD1 or TRBD2 (5 bases each). The CDR3 spans 16 residues. From germline, CDR1 is MGHRA and CDR2 YSYEKL. The ends were cut back, 1 base at V and 5 bases at J, with 15 bases in the middle. The CDR3 DNA sequence: TGCGCCAGCAGCCAAGCCAGAGGGACCCGTGACAATGAGCAGTTCTTC. It codes for CASSQARGTRDNEQFF.

This clonotype appeared a few times. The gene calls are TRBV5-1 and TRBJ2-7; weak D call: TRBD1 (6 bases). V dropped 2 bases and J dropped 4 bases, with 10 bases sitting between them. CDR3 size: 13 residues. Per the germline V gene, CDR1 is SGHRS and CDR2 is YFSETQ. CDR3 DNA sequence: TGCGCCAGCAGCTTCCACAGGGCTTACGAGCAGTACTTC. As protein: CASSFHRAYEQYF.

The gene calls are TRBV27 and TRBJ2-1; tentative D call: TRBD1 (5 bases). V lost 3 bases, J lost 0 bases, and 9 bases lay in between. The germline gives CDR1 MNHEY, CDR2 SMNVEV (reference sequence). This CDR3 is built from 15 residues. Written as DNA, the CDR3 is TGTGCCAGCAGTTTCTACAGGAGCTCCTACAATGAGCAGTTCTTC. Its translation: CASSFYRSSYNEQFF.

This chain joins TRBV11-2 and TRBJ2-5; TRBD2 matches at 14 bases. Looked up from germline, CDR1 is SGHAT and CDR2 is FQNNGV. This CDR3 comprises 17 residues. V lost 5 bases to trimming and J lost 4 bases; unmatched junction nucleotides: 9. The chain's CDR3 is CASSLRLAGGWRETQYF. The CDR3 region has the DNA TGTGCCAGCAGCCTTAGACTAGCGGGAGGGTGGAGAGAGACCCAGTACTTC.

This clonotype has ten or more counts. The CDR3 is CSVESQTGHYEQYF. The CDR3 nucleotides read TGCAGCGTTGAGAGCCAGACAGGGCACTACGAGCAGTACTTC. The chain couples TRBV29-1 to TRBJ2-7, with 7 bases aligning to TRBD1. Germline V CDR1 and CDR2: SQVTM, ANQGSEA. The CDR3 sequence is 14 residues long. V dropped 3 bases and J dropped 3; count of bases not matched to a gene: 8.

This clonotype turned up a few times. The V call is TRBV4-2, the J call TRBJ2-7, with D perhaps matching TRBD1 (6 bases). Per the germline V gene, CDR1 is LGHNA and CDR2 is YNFKEQ. V was shortened by 0 bases and J by 4 bases, with 19 bases between the two germline ends. The CDR3 covers 17 residues. CDR3 sequence reads: CASSQDLGYRDGYEQYF. CDR3 DNA sequence: TGTGCCAGCAGCCAAGATCTGGGGTACAGGGACGGATACGAGCAGTACTTC.

This clonotype appeared a few times. The chain recombines TRBV12-3 or TRBV12-4 with TRBJ2-7; 9 positions match TRBD1. The junction had 6 bases not matched to a gene; V was cut back by 6 bases and J by 6 bases. This CDR3 has 13 amino acids. DNA of the CDR3: TGTGCCAGCAGAGGGGACAGGGTACGCGAGCAGTACTTC. Residues: CASRGDRVREQYF.

This rearrangement joins TRBV18 to TRBJ2-5; a possible D gene is TRBD2 (5 bases). Trimming took 3 bases from V and 9 from J, leaving 11 bases between them. CDR3 length equals 12 residues. Germline V gene lookup returns CDR1 KGHSH and CDR2 LQKENI. The CDR3 DNA reads as TGTGCCAGCTCACCCCCCGGAGCGGCCCAGTACTTC. Amino acid sequence: CASSPPGAAQYF. Together with reference TRBV18 and TRBJ2-5, the CDR3 gives the full variable domain: NAGVMQNPRHLVRRRGQEARLRCSPMKGHSHVYWYRQLPEEGLKFMVYLQKENIIDESGMPKERFSAEFPKEGPSILRIQQVVRGDSAAYFCASSPPGAAQYFGPGTRLLVL.

Only a few counts were recorded for this clonotype. The chain links TRBV18 to TRBJ2-5; D remains ambiguous. V was trimmed by 5 bases and J by 5 bases, leaving 12 bases between them. CDR1 and CDR2 from the germline V gene are KGHSH and LQKENI. The CDR3 is 13 amino acids. CDR3 sequence reads: CASSYGSSETQYF. The CDR3 DNA sequence: TGTGCCAGCTCATACGGTAGCTCGGAGACCCAGTACTTC. The full variable domain, its missing parts supplied by reference TRBV18 and TRBJ2-5, is NAGVMQNPRHLVRRRGQEARLRCSPMKGHSHVYWYRQLPEEGLKFMVYLQKENIIDESGMPKERFSAEFPKEGPSILRIQQVVRGDSAAYFCASSYGSSETQYFGPGTRLLVL.

This clonotype was seen a few times. The chain has TRBV27 and TRBJ2-3, with 8 bases that match TRBD2. CDR1 MNHEY and CDR2 SMNVEV come from the germline V gene (reference sequence). V lost 6 bases and J lost 4; bases outside the gene matches: 12. The CDR3 runs 16 residues. CDR3 DNA sequence: TGTGCCAGCAGGAGAGGGACTAGTATTTTGTCAGATACGCAGTATTTT. It encodes CASRRGTSILSDTQYF.